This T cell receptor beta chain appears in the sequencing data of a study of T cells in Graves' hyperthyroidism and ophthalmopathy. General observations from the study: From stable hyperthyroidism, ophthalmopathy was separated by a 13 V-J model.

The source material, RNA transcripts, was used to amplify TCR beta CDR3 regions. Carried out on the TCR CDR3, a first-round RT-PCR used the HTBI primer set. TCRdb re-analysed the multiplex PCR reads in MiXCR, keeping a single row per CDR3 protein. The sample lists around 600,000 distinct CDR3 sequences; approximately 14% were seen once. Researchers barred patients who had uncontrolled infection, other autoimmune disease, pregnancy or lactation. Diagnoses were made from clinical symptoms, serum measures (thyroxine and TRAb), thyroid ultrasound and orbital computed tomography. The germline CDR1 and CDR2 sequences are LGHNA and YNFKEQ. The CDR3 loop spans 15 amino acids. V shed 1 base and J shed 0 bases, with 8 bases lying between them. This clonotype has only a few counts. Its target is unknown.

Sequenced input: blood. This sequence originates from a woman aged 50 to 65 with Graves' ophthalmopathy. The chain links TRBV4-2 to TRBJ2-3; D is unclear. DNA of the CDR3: TGTGCCAGCAGCCAAGGACCCCAAAGCACAGATACGCAGTATTTT. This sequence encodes CASSQGPQSTDTQYF.